Each of the 20 T cell receptor beta chains below was sequenced from the same sample in a study of T-cell memory formation after mild COVID-19. TCRdb re-derived calls from the 5' RACE reads in MiXCR, one entry per CDR3 protein. Of about 150,000 distinct CDR3 sequences listed, approximately 15% are singletons. The sequencing input was PBMCs or a T cell subset sorted from them (not recorded which). These receptors were obtained from an adult woman who had mild COVID-19 (a few samples of this study predate the infection). Cell type and time point are not known.

This clonotype occurred many times. The V call is TRBV5-1, the J call TRBJ2-3, with D unclear. Germline-derived CDR1 and CDR2 are SGHRS and YFSETQ. Trimming pared 2 bases from V and 2 bases from J, leaving 3 bases between. This CDR3 has 12 amino acids. The CDR3 region is CASSFDTDTQYF. The CDR3 bases are TGCGCCAGCAGCTTTGACACAGATACGCAGTATTTT. Drawing the rest from reference TRBV5-1 and TRBJ2-3, the complete variable domain is KAGVTQTPRYLIKTRGQQVTLSCSPISGHRSVSWYQQTPGQGLQFLFEYFSETQRNKGNFPGRFSGRQFSNSRSEMNVSTLELGDSALYLCASSFDTDTQYFGPGTRLTVL.

This clonotype occurred a few times. V usage is TRBV21-1 and J usage is TRBJ2-4. TRBV21-1 is noted as a pseudogene. The CDR3 extends over 15 amino acids. The CDR3 sequence: CASSKARLSKNIQYF. The CDR3 DNA reads TGTGCCAGCAGCAAAGCGCGGCTAAGCAAAAACATTCAGTACTTC.

This clonotype was picked up a small number of times. The V gene is TRBV5-5, the J gene TRBJ2-7; 7 bases agree with TRBD1. The junction had 9 bases not matched to a gene; V was cut back by 4 bases and J by 2 bases. This CDR3 has 15 residues. Germline V gene data show CDR1 as SGHKS and CDR2 as YYEKEE (reference sequence). Here the CDR3 DNA reads TGTGCCAGCAGCCATGCACGGGACAGACCCTACGAGCAGTACTTC. Its protein is CASSHARDRPYEQYF.

V is TRBV12-3 or TRBV12-4 and J is TRBJ2-7, with a possible D match to TRBD1 (6 bases). The V gene lost 3 bases and the J gene lost 0 bases, with 21 bases spanning the gap. This CDR3 has 18 amino acids. CDR3 DNA sequence: TGTGCCAGCAGTTTCACCGGGTTTACGGGACAAAGCTCCTACGAGCAGTACTTC. The encoded protein is CASSFTGFTGQSSYEQYF.

This clonotype was seen only a few times. The V call is TRBV3-1, the J call TRBJ1-1; D not resolved. CDR1 and CDR2 (germline): LGHDT, YNNKEL (reference sequence). The CDR3 sequence is 13 residues long. Trimming shortened V by 5 bases and J by 5 bases, and 12 bases separated the two germline ends. The CDR3 DNA reads as TGTGCCAGCAGCTCTCGAGACGCGACTGAAGCTTTCTTT. It specifies CASSSRDATEAFF.

The sample holds a few counts of this clonotype. The chain joins TRBV11-2 to TRBJ2-7; D gene unclear. Germline CDR1 and CDR2: SGHAT and FQNNGV. V lost 3 bases and J lost 1, with 7 bases in between. The CDR3 has 13 amino acids. CDR3 residues: CASSFIGSYEQYF. CDR3 bases: TGTGCCAGCAGCTTTATAGGGTCCTACGAGCAGTACTTC. Filled out from reference TRBV11-2 and TRBJ2-7, the complete variable domain reads EAGVAQSPRYKIIEKRQSVAFWCNPISGHATLYWYQQILGQGPKLLIQFQNNGVVDDSQLPKDRFSAERLKGVDSTLKIQPAKLEDSAVYLCASSFIGSYEQYFGPGTRLTVT.

The chain has TRBV20-1 and TRBJ1-2; D is unresolved. Germline V lookup: CDR1 DFQATT, CDR2 SNEGSKA (reference sequence). The V gene lost 1 base and the J gene lost 1 base, with 10 bases spanning the gap. This CDR3 region has 14 residues. The CDR3 spells CSARVPKINYGYTF. The CDR3 nucleotides are TGCAGTGCTAGAGTACCCAAAATTAACTATGGCTACACCTTC.

This rearrangement joins TRBV7-3 to TRBJ2-2; TRBD2 aligns across 8 bases. The germline gives CDR1 SGHTA, CDR2 FQGTGA. J lost 6 bases, V lost 5 bases, and 17 bases had no gene match. CDR3 size: 18 residues. The CDR3 here is CASSPPLGSGSSPGELFF. The CDR3, as DNA: TGTGCCAGCAGCCCACCACTAGGCAGCGGGAGTTCCCCCGGGGAGCTGTTTTTT.

This clonotype was found a few times. This chain links TRBV7-6 with TRBJ2-1; TRBD2 matches at 9 bases. This CDR3 has 16 residues. The V segment lost 5 bases and the J segment 8 bases; nucleotides outside the gene matches: 13. Per the germline V gene, CDR1 is SGHVS and CDR2 is FNYEAQ. DNA of the CDR3: TGTGCCAGCAGCCCGACGTGGGCTAGCGGGAAGGATGAGCAGTTCTTC. It specifies CASSPTWASGKDEQFF. Supplemented by reference TRBV7-6 and TRBJ2-1, the full variable domain reads GAGVSQSPRYKVTKRGQDVALRCDPISGHVSLYWYRQALGQGPEFLTYFNYEAQQDKSGLPNDRFSAERPEGSISTLTIQRTEQRDSAMYRCASSPTWASGKDEQFFGPGTRLTVL.

This clonotype was seen at least ten times. This chain connects TRBV5-1 to TRBJ2-3; D is unresolved. The V end lost 0 bases, the J end lost 2 bases, and 7 bases lay between the germline ends. The germline CDR1 and CDR2 sequences are SGHRS and YFSETQ. This CDR3 has 14 residues. The CDR3 is CASSLEQLTDTQYF. The DNA of the CDR3 is TGCGCCAGCAGCTTGGAACAGCTCACAGATACGCAGTATTTT.

This clonotype was counted only a few times. The junction shows a germline mismatch at one end, possibly a read error. The rearrangement joins TRBV4-1 to TRBJ2-1, with 9 bases that match TRBD1. This CDR3 has 12 residues. The germline gives CDR1 MGHRA, CDR2 YSYEKL. CDR3 amino acids: CASSQVGDRAQF. Here the CDR3 DNA reads TGCGCCAGCAGCCAAGTCGGGGACAGGGCTCAGTTC.

This clonotype has a handful of counts. V usage is TRBV2 and J usage is TRBJ2-7; D not resolved. This CDR3 is built from 12 residues. The germline gives CDR1 SNHLY, CDR2 FYNNEI. Trimming left V 4 bases short and J 5 bases short, with 9 bases between. The CDR3 DNA follows: TGTGCCAGCAGTGTTCTGCGAAACGAGCAGTACTTC. It specifies CASSVLRNEQYF.

V usage is TRBV30 and J usage is TRBJ2-7; 7 nucleotides line up with TRBD2. The germline gives CDR1 GTSNPN, CDR2 SVGIG (reference sequence). V lost 8 bases, J lost 6 bases, and 7 bases stayed unmatched. The CDR3 consists of 11 residues. CDR3 DNA: TGTGCCCAAAGGGAGGGAACCGAGCAGTACTTC. It encodes CAQREGTEQYF.

The chain is built from TRBV5-1 and TRBJ1-4; D call uncertain. Germline lookup yields CDR1 SGHRS and CDR2 YFSETQ. The CDR3 covers 14 residues. V dropped 3 bases and J dropped 0 bases, with 6 bases sitting between them. The CDR3 loop is CASSSGTTNEKLFF. CDR3 coding DNA: TGCGCCAGCAGCTCGGGGACAACTAATGAAAAACTGTTTTTT. Based on the CDR3 plus reference TRBV5-1 and TRBJ1-4, the full variable domain is KAGVTQTPRYLIKTRGQQVTLSCSPISGHRSVSWYQQTPGQGLQFLFEYFSETQRNKGNFPGRFSGRQFSNSRSEMNVSTLELGDSALYLCASSSGTTNEKLFFGSGTQLSVL.

This chain connects TRBV7-2 to TRBJ2-7; the match to TRBD2 covers 8 bases. The CDR3 has 15 amino acids. Looked up from germline, CDR1 is SGHTA and CDR2 is FQGNSA. V lost 3 bases to trimming and J lost 3 bases; unmatched junction nucleotides: 7. The CDR3 nucleotides read TGTGCCAGCAGCTTCCAGAGCGGGAGTTTCTACGAGCAGTACTTC. It yields the protein CASSFQSGSFYEQYF.

The V gene is TRBV3-1, the J gene TRBJ1-3, with 9 bases matching TRBD1. The CDR3 is made up of 17 amino acids. Per germline, CDR1 LGHDT and CDR2 YNNKEL (reference sequence). Trimming at V came to 3 bases and at J to 0 bases, leaving 6 bases not matched to a gene. CDR3 in DNA: TGTGCCAGCAGCCATTCCGGGACAGGGCTCTCTGGAAACACCATATATTTT. Protein product: CASSHSGTGLSGNTIYF. Full variable domain (outside the CDR3, taken from reference TRBV3-1 and TRBJ1-3): DTAVSQTPKYLVTQMGNDKSIKCEQNLGHDTMYWYKQDSKKFLKIMFSYNNKELIINETVPNRFSPKSPDKAHLNLHINSLELGDSAVYFCASSHSGTGLSGNTIYFGEGSWLTVV.

This clonotype was observed a handful of times. The chain combines TRBV4-1 with TRBJ2-3; the match to TRBD2 covers 7 bases. CDR3 length: 13 amino acids. The germline CDR1 and CDR2 sequences are MGHRA and YSYEKL. The J segment lost 5 bases and the V segment lost 4 bases, leaving 3 bases of the junction unmatched. The DNA for the CDR3 is TGCGCCAGCAGCCCTCCGGGGGGAGATACGCAGTATTTT. Protein sequence: CASSPPGGDTQYF.

This clonotype was seen a handful of times. V gene TRBV24-1 combines with J gene TRBJ2-1, with TRBD2 matching 9 bases. Germline V gene lookup returns CDR1 KGHDR and CDR2 SFDVKD. The trim removed 0 bases at V and 0 bases at J, leaving 11 bases unmatched. The CDR3 consists of 20 residues. This CDR3 reads CATSDLASGAVTSSYNEQFF. Written as DNA, the CDR3 is TGTGCCACCAGTGATTTGGCTAGCGGGGCCGTAACGAGCTCCTACAATGAGCAGTTCTTC.

The CDR3 here is CASSGRSGRPYEQYF. CDR3 coding DNA: TGTGCCAGCAGTGGTCGTAGCGGCAGGCCCTACGAGCAGTACTTC. The chain carries TRBV25-1 and TRBJ2-7; D perhaps matches TRBD2 (6 bases). The CDR3 loop spans 15 amino acids. Germline-derived CDR1 and CDR2 are MGHDK and SYGVNS. Trimming pared 4 bases from V and 2 bases from J, leaving 15 bases between.

V is TRBV6-2 or TRBV6-3 and J is TRBJ2-7; no definite D call. The germline V gene encodes CDR1 MNHEY and CDR2 SVGEGT. Trimming removed 0 bases from V and 1 base from J, with 4 bases in between. CDR3 size: 13 residues. The CDR3 DNA reads as TGTGCCAGCAGTTACTCGGGGTCCTACGAGCAGTACTTC. Protein: CASSYSGSYEQYF.